These 2 T cell receptor beta chains originate from one sample sequenced in a study of blood T cells in healthy people across ages. Sample-barcoded 5' priming and a J-beta primer mix drove a second PCR of about 6 to 11 cycles. TCRdb ran MiXCR on the 5' RACE reads and lists one entry per CDR3 protein. The sample yields about 620,000 distinct CDR3 sequences, over 40% seen once. What was sequenced was blood. All receptors derive from a woman of 80 years or more in good health.

This clonotype occurred many times. This rearrangement joins TRBV30 to TRBJ2-7; D is undetermined. Germline loops: CDR1 GTSNPN, CDR2 SVGIG (reference sequence). V gave up 2 bases and J gave up 5 bases, with 10 bases separating them. This CDR3 comprises 12 residues. CDR3 sequence (DNA): TGTGCCTGGAGTCCCCTCCTCGACGAGCAGTACTTC. This codes for CAWSPLLDEQYF. Looking up the rest from reference TRBV30 and TRBJ2-7 gives the full variable domain: SQTIHQWPATLVQPVGSPLSLECTVEGTSNPNLYWYRQAAGRGLQLLFYSVGIGQISSEVPQNLSASRPQDRQFILSSKKLLLSDSGFYLCAWSPLLDEQYFGPGTRLTVT.

For this clonotype: A much larger clone is a single base away; this may be a read error. V gene TRBV12-3 or TRBV12-4 combines with J gene TRBJ2-1; TRBD2 might be the D (6 bases). The CDR3 sequence is 16 residues long. As DNA, the CDR3 is TGTGCCGGCAGCCCTAGTTTGGGCGGGAAAGTCAATGAGCAGTTCTTC. It encodes CAGSPSLGGKVNEQFF.